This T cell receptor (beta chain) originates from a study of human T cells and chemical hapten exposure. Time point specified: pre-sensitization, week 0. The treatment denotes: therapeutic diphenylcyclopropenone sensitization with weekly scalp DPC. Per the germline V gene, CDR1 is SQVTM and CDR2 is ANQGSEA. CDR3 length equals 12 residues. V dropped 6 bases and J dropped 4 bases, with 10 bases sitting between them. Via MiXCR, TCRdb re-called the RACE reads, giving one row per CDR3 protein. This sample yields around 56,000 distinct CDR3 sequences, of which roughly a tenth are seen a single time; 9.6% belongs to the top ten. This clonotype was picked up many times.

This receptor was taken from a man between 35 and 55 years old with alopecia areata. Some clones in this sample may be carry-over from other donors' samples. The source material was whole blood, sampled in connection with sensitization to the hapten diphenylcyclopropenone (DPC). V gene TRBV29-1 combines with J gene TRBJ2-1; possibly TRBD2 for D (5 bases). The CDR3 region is CSVWSGYNEQFF. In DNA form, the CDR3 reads TGCAGCGTGTGGTCGGGGTACAATGAGCAGTTCTTC.